The rows below give T cell receptor beta chains drawn from one sample of a study of T cells in tumors after PD-1 blockade. Some clones are missing from TCRdb's copy, which holds only in-frame ones; the method was immunoSEQ multiplex PCR. Of around 60,000 clones in the sample, about 82% were seen once. The material sequenced was PBMCs, taken before anti-PD-1 treatment. The receptors were sampled from a human donor with basal cell carcinoma. Both conserved end residues are part of each CDR3. The D gene is left open where the match is weak.

V gene	D gene	CDR3 protein
TRBV7-8	.	CASRQGANEKLFF
TRBV7-8	.	CASSLLGMYQPQHF
TRBV18	TRBD2	CASSLLAGGPNTGELFF
TRBV24-1	TRBD2	CATSDPGSGGYNEQFF
TRBV6-6	.	CASKRDSQRYEQYF
TRBV18	.	CASSPRGAPWPQHF
TRBV4-1	.	CASSQGDGSARYGYTF
TRBV19	TRBD1	CASSTPTGRSSEAFF
TRBV27	.	CASSLRSSSSYNEQFF
TRBV7-8	.	CASSSAWGTQETQYF
TRBV30	.	CAAAGGRGNTIYF
TRBV13	.	CASSTNPGGGSYGYTF
TRBV12-3/TRBV12-4	.	CASSYSGETQYF
TRBV18	TRBD1	CASSSRGQDGYEKLFF
TRBV4-1	TRBD1	CASSPTGDQVYGYTF
TRBV5-1	TRBD2	CASSLGGASNEQFF
TRBV4-1	.	CASSPSGQLTYNSPLHF
TRBV15	.	CATSSTRVYNEQFF
TRBV4-1	.	CASSPQVGDYGYTF
TRBV2	TRBD1	CASSGQGATYEQFF
TRBV2	TRBD2	CASSDRGSGGHEQFF
TRBV15	.	CATSREMTPSYEQYF
TRBV29-1	.	CSVQSRVSGGYTF
TRBV4-2	TRBD2	CASSRGTSGRNNEQFF
TRBV3-1/TRBV3-2	.	CASSQDQGSTLHF
TRBV7-2	.	CASSFRTKASSPLHF
TRBV4-1	TRBD1	CASSQDPTGGHRNQPQHF
TRBV5-8	.	CASSLWVGVLGTEAFF
TRBV7-9	TRBD1	CASSSSRGQETQYF
TRBV2	.	CASSARNYGYTF